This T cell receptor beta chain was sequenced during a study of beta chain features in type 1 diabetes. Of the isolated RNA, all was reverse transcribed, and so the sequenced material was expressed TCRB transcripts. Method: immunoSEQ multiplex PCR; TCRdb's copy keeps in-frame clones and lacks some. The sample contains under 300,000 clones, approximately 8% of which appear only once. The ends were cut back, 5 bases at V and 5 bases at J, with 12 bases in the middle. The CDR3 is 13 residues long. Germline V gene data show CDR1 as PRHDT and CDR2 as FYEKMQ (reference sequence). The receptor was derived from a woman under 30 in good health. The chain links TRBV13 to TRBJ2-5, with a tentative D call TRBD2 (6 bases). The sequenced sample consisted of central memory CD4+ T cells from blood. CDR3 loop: CASSRDLQETQYF. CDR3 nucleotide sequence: TGTGCCAGCAGCAGGGACTTACAGGAGACCCAGTACTTC.